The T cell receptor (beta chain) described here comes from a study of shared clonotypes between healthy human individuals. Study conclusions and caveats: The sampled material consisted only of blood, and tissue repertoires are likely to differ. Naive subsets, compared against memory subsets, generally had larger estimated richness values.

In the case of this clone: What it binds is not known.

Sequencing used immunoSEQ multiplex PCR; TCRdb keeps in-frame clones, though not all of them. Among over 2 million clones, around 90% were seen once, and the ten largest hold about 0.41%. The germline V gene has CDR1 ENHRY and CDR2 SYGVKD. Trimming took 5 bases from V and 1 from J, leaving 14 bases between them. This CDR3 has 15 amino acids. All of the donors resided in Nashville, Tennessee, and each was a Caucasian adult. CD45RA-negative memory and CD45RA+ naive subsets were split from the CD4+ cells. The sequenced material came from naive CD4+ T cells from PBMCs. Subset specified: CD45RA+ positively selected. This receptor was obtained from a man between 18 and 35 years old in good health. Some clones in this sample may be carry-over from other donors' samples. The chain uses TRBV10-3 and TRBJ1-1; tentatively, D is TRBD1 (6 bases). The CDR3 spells CAISPTDRKNTEAFF. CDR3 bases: TGTGCCATCAGTCCTACCGACAGGAAGAACACTGAAGCTTTCTTT.